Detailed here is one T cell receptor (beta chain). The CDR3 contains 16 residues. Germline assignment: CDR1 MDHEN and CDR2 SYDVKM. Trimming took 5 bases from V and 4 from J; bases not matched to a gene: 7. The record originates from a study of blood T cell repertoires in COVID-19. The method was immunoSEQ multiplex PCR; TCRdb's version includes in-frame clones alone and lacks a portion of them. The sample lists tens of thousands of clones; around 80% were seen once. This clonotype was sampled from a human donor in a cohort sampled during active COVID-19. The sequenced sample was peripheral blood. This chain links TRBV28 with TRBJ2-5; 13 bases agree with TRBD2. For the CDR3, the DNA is TGTGCCAGCAGTCGACTAGCGGGGGGTCCAGGAGAGACCCAGTACTTC. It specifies CASSRLAGGPGETQYF.